This record covers a single TCR beta chain. These data originate in a study of cytomegalovirus exposure and HLA in healthy donors. Vbeta (60) and Jbeta (13) primers were used in the PCR. Assay: immunoSEQ multiplex PCR; the TCRdb copy retains only in-frame clones and omits some. The data show some 210,000 clones, more than 60% seen once. There are 12 residues in the CDR3. The ends were cut back, 5 bases at V and 7 bases at J, with 11 bases in the middle. Germline V lookup: CDR1 MNHEY, CDR2 SVGAGI. The rearrangement links TRBV6-5 to TRBJ1-2, with D possibly matching TRBD1 (6 bases). Specimen: PBMCs. This TCR came from a woman aged 25 to 39 in good health and CMV-seropositive. CDR3 in DNA: TGTGCCAGCAGTCTCCTAGGGGGTGGCTACACCTTC. This gives the protein CASSLLGGGYTF.